What follows describes a single TCR beta chain. This sample is part of a study of control samples from healthy donors and cancer patients. Germline CDR1 LNHNV, CDR2 YYDKDF (reference sequence). V dropped 0 bases and J dropped 8; count of bases not matched to a gene: 6. The CDR3 extends over 17 amino acids. Clones were read by immunoSEQ multiplex PCR, and TCRdb kept only the in-frame ones, dropping some. The sample lists some 140,000 clones; about 88% were seen once. The TCR originated in a woman aged 25 to 39 in good health. Input material: blood. The gene calls are TRBV15 and TRBJ1-6; 11 bases align to TRBD1. In nucleotides, the CDR3 is TGTGCCACCAGCAGAGATGGGACAGGGGGTTTCGATTCACCCCTCCACTTT. The encoded protein is CATSRDGTGGFDSPLHF.